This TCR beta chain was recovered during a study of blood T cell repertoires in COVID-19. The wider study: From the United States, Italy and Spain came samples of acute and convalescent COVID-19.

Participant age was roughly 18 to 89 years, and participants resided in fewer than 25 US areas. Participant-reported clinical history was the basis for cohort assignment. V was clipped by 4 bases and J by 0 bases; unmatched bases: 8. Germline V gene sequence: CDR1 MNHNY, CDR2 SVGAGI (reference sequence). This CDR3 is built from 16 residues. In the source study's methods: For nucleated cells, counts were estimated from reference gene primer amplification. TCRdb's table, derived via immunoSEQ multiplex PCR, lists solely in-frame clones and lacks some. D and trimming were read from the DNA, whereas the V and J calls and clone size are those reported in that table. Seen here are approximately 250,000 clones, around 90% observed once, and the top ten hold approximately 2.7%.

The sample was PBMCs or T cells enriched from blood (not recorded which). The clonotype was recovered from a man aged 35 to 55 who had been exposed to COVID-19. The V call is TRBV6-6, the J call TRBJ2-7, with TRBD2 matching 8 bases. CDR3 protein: CASSSSTSGHSYEQYF. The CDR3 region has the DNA TGTGCCAGCAGTTCCTCCACTAGCGGCCACTCCTACGAGCAGTACTTC.